This T cell receptor (beta chain) appears in the sequencing data of a study of shared clonotypes between healthy human individuals. For every subset, genomic DNA was evenly distributed across several immunoSEQ plates. Sequencing used immunoSEQ multiplex PCR; TCRdb keeps in-frame clones, though not all of them. This table holds about 580,000 clones, nearly 98% found once. Terminally differentiated effector memory CD45RA+ cells were left out of the naive CD8 fraction, which was CD45RO-negative and positively selected for CCR7. The germline V gene has CDR1 MNHEY and CDR2 SVGAGI. The V end lost 5 bases, the J end lost 2 bases, and 7 bases lay between the germline ends. The CDR3 is 13 residues long.

V usage is TRBV6-5 and J usage is TRBJ2-1, with a possible D match to TRBD2 (5 bases). The source is a man younger than 40 in good health. The sample was naive CD8+ T cells sorted from blood. CDR3 amino acids: CASSTRAYNEQFF. CDR3 in DNA: TGTGCCAGCAGTACGAGGGCCTACAATGAGCAGTTCTTC.